The 28 T cell receptor beta chains in this list originate from one sample, sequenced in a study of blood T cell repertoires in COVID-19. Repertoires were generated with immunoSEQ multiplex PCR, while TCRdb's copy carries only in-frame clones and drops some. The data show 350,000 to 450,000 clones, 85% seen once. Sample: peripheral blood. The receptor source for this set is a woman aged 18-35 years with acute or convalescent COVID-19.

The chain couples TRBV10-3 to TRBJ1-2; D gene unclear. The CDR3 is 14 amino acids. V was shortened by 0 bases and J by 3 bases, with 8 bases between the two germline ends. The germline gives CDR1 ENHRY, CDR2 SYGVKD. The CDR3 nucleotides read TGTGCCATCAGTGAGTCCGCGGAATACTATGGCTACACCTTC. Amino acids: CAISESAEYYGYTF.

This chain links TRBV2 with TRBJ1-5; D might be TRBD1 (5 bases). This CDR3 comprises 15 residues. CDR1 is SNHLY, CDR2 FYNNEI, per germline. The V and J ends lost 3 bases and 9 bases respectively, with 18 bases between them. The CDR3 here is CASSEWQGSAAPQHF. Here the CDR3 DNA reads TGTGCCAGCAGTGAGTGGCAGGGAAGTGCGGCGCCCCAGCATTTT.

The chain links TRBV27 to TRBJ2-7, with 7 bases identical to TRBD1. Germline-derived CDR1 and CDR2 are MNHEY and SMNVEV (reference sequence). CDR3 length: 13 residues. With 2 bases clipped from V and 3 bases from J, the junction kept 1 base outside the gene matches. CDR3 DNA sequence: TGTGCCAGCAGTTTAAGGACAGGCTACGAGCAGTACTTC. Its protein is CASSLRTGYEQYF.

The rearrangement uses TRBV27 and TRBJ2-4; D call uncertain. Germline V gene lookup returns CDR1 MNHEY and CDR2 SMNVEV (reference sequence). Deletions cut 0 bases from V and 0 bases from J, with 9 bases between. The CDR3 spans 16 residues. This CDR3 reads CASSLSPRQAKNIQYF. The CDR3 DNA reads TGTGCCAGCAGTTTATCCCCTCGACAAGCCAAAAACATTCAGTACTTC.

Comment on this clone: Other nucleotide sequences from this sample produce the same CDR3. The V call is TRBV19, the J call TRBJ1-5; D perhaps matches TRBD1 (6 bases). V was trimmed by 6 bases and J by 4 bases, leaving 16 bases between them. The CDR3 loop spans 15 amino acids. The germline gives CDR1 LNHDA, CDR2 SQIVND (reference sequence). The CDR3 region has the DNA TGTGCCAGTAGCATCGCTAGGGGGGGTAATCAGCCCCAGCATTTT. This sequence encodes CASSIARGGNQPQHF.

V usage is TRBV10-2 and J usage is TRBJ1-1, with 8 bases fitting TRBD1. This CDR3 has 12 amino acids. V dropped 8 bases and J dropped 4; count of bases not matched to a gene: 3. CDR1 and CDR2 (germline): WSHSY, SAAADI. The CDR3 DNA is TGCGCCAGCGCAGGGGGCGGCACTGAAGCTTTCTTT. Translated, it gives CASAGGGTEAFF.

The V and J genes are TRBV18 and TRBJ1-1; a possible D gene is TRBD1 (6 bases). The ends were cut back, 3 bases at V and 2 bases at J, with 16 bases in the middle. There are 16 residues in the CDR3. CDR1 is KGHSH and CDR2 is LQKENI in the germline V gene. The CDR3 nucleotides read TGTGCCAGCTCACCTGGGACCGGGACATTTAACACTGAAGCTTTCTTT. It encodes CASSPGTGTFNTEAFF.

This sequence joins TRBV4-1 and TRBJ1-5; the match to TRBD1 covers 10 bases. This CDR3 is 16 amino acids long. CDR1 is MGHRA, CDR2 YSYEKL, per germline. Unmatched junction bases numbered 3, after V lost 0 bases and J lost 4 bases. The DNA of the CDR3 is TGCGCCAGCAGCCAAGAGACAGGGGGCGCAAATCAGCCCCAGCATTTT. Translation gives CASSQETGGANQPQHF.

This rearrangement joins TRBV7-7 to TRBJ2-1; a weak D match, TRBD1 (7 bases). CDR3 length: 15 residues. Trimming removed 5 bases from V and 5 bases from J, with 16 bases in between. In germline, CDR1 is SSHAT, CDR2 FNYEAQ (reference sequence). The CDR3 DNA reads TGTGCCAGCAGCCTGGGGGGACAGTACAACAATGAGCAGTTCTTC. Protein product: CASSLGGQYNNEQFF.

The chain combines TRBV4-1 with TRBJ2-7; 9 bases align to TRBD1. CDR1 and CDR2 (germline): MGHRA, YSYEKL. This CDR3 contains 15 residues. V was pared by 4 bases and J by 6 bases, with 10 bases of the junction left unmatched. The CDR3 loop reads CASSPQDRGIREQYF. The CDR3 DNA follows: TGCGCCAGCAGCCCTCAGGACAGGGGCATCCGCGAGCAGTACTTC.

The CDR3 here is CASSPSGGMNTQYF. The CDR3 DNA sequence: TGCGCCAGCAGCCCTAGCGGGGGGATGAATACGCAGTATTTT. V and J are TRBV5-1 and TRBJ2-3; 11 nucleotides align to TRBD2. This CDR3 spans 14 amino acids. The germline CDR1 and CDR2 sequences are SGHRS and YFSETQ. V lost 4 bases, J lost 7 bases, and 5 bases stayed unmatched. The full variable domain, in which reference TRBV5-1 and TRBJ2-3 provide the parts outside the CDR3, is KAGVTQTPRYLIKTRGQQVTLSCSPISGHRSVSWYQQTPGQGLQFLFEYFSETQRNKGNFPGRFSGRQFSNSRSEMNVSTLELGDSALYLCASSPSGGMNTQYFGPGTRLTVL.

This rearrangement joins TRBV28 to TRBJ1-6; weak D call: TRBD1 (5 bases). Between the trimmed V and J ends, which lost 7 bases and 7 bases, there was a span of 11 bases. The germline V gene encodes CDR1 MDHEN and CDR2 SYDVKM. CDR3 length equals 13 residues. In DNA form, the CDR3 reads TGTGCCAGCAAGGGGCAGGAAAATTCACCCCTCCACTTT. Translation gives CASKGQENSPLHF.

This clone was seen a few times. The genes are TRBV30 and TRBJ1-2; tentatively, D is TRBD1 (6 bases). Deletions cut 0 bases from V and 4 bases from J, with 12 bases between. The germline CDR1 and CDR2 sequences are GTSNPN and SVGIG (reference sequence). CDR3 length equals 14 residues. The CDR3 spells CAWSVSGGFYGYTF. The CDR3 DNA follows: TGTGCCTGGAGTGTATCGGGGGGCTTCTATGGCTACACCTTC.

The rearrangement links TRBV9 to TRBJ1-3, with D unresolved. Trimming stripped 4 bases from V and 4 bases from J, with 15 bases between. The CDR3 length is 15 residues. The germline gives CDR1 SGDLS, CDR2 YYNGEE. Here the CDR3 DNA reads TGTGCCAGCAGCCCCCGGACTCCGGGGGGAAACACCATATATTTT. Protein: CASSPRTPGGNTIYF. Together with reference TRBV9 and TRBJ1-3, the CDR3 gives the full variable domain: DSGVTQTPKHLITATGQRVTLRCSPRSGDLSVYWYQQSLDQGLQFLIQYYNGEERAKGNILERFSAQQFPDLHSELNLSSLELGDSALYFCASSPRTPGGNTIYFGEGSWLTVV.

The V and J genes are TRBV6-2 or TRBV6-3 and TRBJ2-7; 7 bases match TRBD2. V lost 2 bases to trimming and J lost 4 bases; unmatched junction nucleotides: 5. CDR1 MNHEY and CDR2 SVGEGT come from the germline V gene. The CDR3 has 14 residues. As DNA, the CDR3 is TGTGCCAGCAGTTACGGGCGGGAGCTTTACGAGCAGTACTTC. It yields the protein CASSYGRELYEQYF.

This rearrangement joins TRBV2 to TRBJ2-7; D is uncertain. This CDR3 comprises 11 residues. Germline V gene lookup returns CDR1 SNHLY and CDR2 FYNNEI. V gave up 8 bases and J gave up 3 bases, with 8 bases separating them. As DNA, the CDR3 is TGTGCCAGCCTGGCTTTCTACGAGCAGTACTTC. Protein product: CASLAFYEQYF. The full variable domain, completed using reference TRBV2 and TRBJ2-7, is EPEVTQTPSHQVTQMGQEVILRCVPISNHLYFYWYRQILGQKVEFLVSFYNNEISEKSEIFDDQFSVERPDGSNFTLKIRSTKLEDSAMYFCASLAFYEQYFGPGTRLTVT.

The chain employs TRBV7-8 and TRBJ1-2, with 7 nucleotides matching TRBD1. V dropped 5 bases and J dropped 0; count of bases not matched to a gene: 6. Germline loops: CDR1 SGHVS, CDR2 FQNEAQ. The CDR3 contains 15 residues. CDR3 bases: TGTGCCAGCAGCCTACGGGACAGTCCTAACTATGGCTACACCTTC. It specifies CASSLRDSPNYGYTF. Variable domain in full (rest from reference TRBV7-8 and TRBJ1-2): GAGVSQSPRYKVAKRGQDVALRCDPISGHVSLFWYQQALGQGPEFLTYFQNEAQLDKSGLPSDRFFAERPEGSVSTLKIQRTQQEDSAVYLCASSLRDSPNYGYTFGSGTRLTVV.

This clone has just a few counts. The chain joins TRBV5-1 to TRBJ1-1, with TRBD1 matching 12 bases. CDR1 and CDR2 (germline): SGHRS, YFSETQ. V lost 4 bases to trimming and J lost 7 bases; unmatched junction nucleotides: 8. CDR3 length equals 15 residues. CDR3 DNA: TGCGCCAGCAGCCTAATGGGACAGGGGGCGATTGAAGCTTTCTTT. Translated, it gives CASSLMGQGAIEAFF.

V is TRBV24-1 and J is TRBJ2-1; the D is unclear. The germline V and J ends were trimmed by 5 bases and 10 bases, with 11 bases remaining between them. Germline loops: CDR1 KGHDR, CDR2 SFDVKD. This CDR3 spans 12 amino acids. DNA of the CDR3: TGTGCCACCAGTGTCTTATTCGGGGAGCAGTTCTTC. It translates to CATSVLFGEQFF.

The chain uses TRBV27 and TRBJ2-7, with TRBD1 matching 11 bases. The germline V gene has CDR1 MNHEY and CDR2 SMNVEV (reference sequence). J gave up 3 bases and V 8 bases, and 6 bases lay outside the gene matches. The CDR3 sequence is 14 residues long. CDR3 coding DNA: TGTGCCAGCGGATCCGGGACAGGGGGCTACGAGCAGTACTTC. This encodes CASGSGTGGYEQYF.

The chain joins TRBV12-5 to TRBJ2-3, with 8 bases identical to TRBD2. This CDR3 spans 16 amino acids. V was pared by 4 bases and J by 6 bases, with 12 bases of the junction left unmatched. CDR1 is LGHNT and CDR2 is FRNRAP in the germline V gene. The DNA of the CDR3 is TGTGCTAGTGGTTCCTCTTGGGCGGGAGGATTCGATACGCAGTATTTT. As protein: CASGSSWAGGFDTQYF.

CDR3 sequence: CASSLQGLAGINEQFF. The CDR3 DNA sequence: TGTGCCAGCAGCTTACAGGGACTAGCGGGTATAAATGAGCAGTTCTTC. The J gene is TRBJ2-1, the V gene TRBV7-3; TRBD2 aligns across 12 bases. The CDR3 contains 16 residues. After removal of 2 bases from V and 7 bases from J, the junction contained 6 bases not matched to a gene. Germline loops: CDR1 SGHTA, CDR2 FQGTGA. Drawing the rest from reference TRBV7-3 and TRBJ2-1, the complete variable domain is GAGVSQTPSNKVTEKGKYVELRCDPISGHTALYWYRQSLGQGPEFLIYFQGTGAADDSGLPNDRFFAVRPEGSVSTLKIQRTERGDSAVYLCASSLQGLAGINEQFFGPGTRLTVL.

The DNA of the CDR3 is TGTGCCAGCAGCCGGACAGGGATCCAGATCGAGCAGTACTTC. Protein product: CASSRTGIQIEQYF. This chain joins TRBV14 and TRBJ2-7; the match to TRBD1 covers 8 bases. The CDR3 length is 14 residues. V trimming: 4 bases; J trimming: 6 bases; junction bases outside the gene matches: 8. Germline loops: CDR1 SGHDN, CDR2 FVKESK.

This chain uses TRBV11-2 with TRBJ1-1; D gene uncertain. Trimming cost V 0 bases and J 6 bases, with 11 bases left between them. Per the germline V gene, CDR1 is SGHAT and CDR2 is FQNNGV. The CDR3 is 14 residues long. The CDR3 region is CASSLDRGSAEAFF. In nucleotides, the CDR3 is TGTGCCAGCAGCTTAGATCGAGGGAGCGCTGAAGCTTTCTTT.

This sequence joins TRBV20-1 and TRBJ1-1, with 7 bases matching TRBD1. The germline CDR1 and CDR2 sequences are DFQATT and SNEGSKA (reference sequence). The CDR3 sequence is 11 residues long. After removal of 3 bases from V and 13 bases from J, the junction contained 8 bases not matched to a gene. The CDR3 here is CSARPGQLFFF. CDR3 nucleotide sequence: TGCAGTGCTAGGCCGGGACAGCTGTTTTTCTTT.

The gene calls are TRBV6-2 or TRBV6-3 and TRBJ2-5; 7 nucleotides agree with TRBD2. In germline, CDR1 is MNHEY, CDR2 SVGEGT. With V trimmed by 6 bases and J by 1 base, 5 bases remained unmatched. CDR3 size: 14 residues. This CDR3 reads CASSVGGVQETQYF. As DNA, the CDR3 is TGTGCCAGCAGCGTTGGGGGGGTCCAAGAGACCCAGTACTTC.

The rearrangement links TRBV21-1 to TRBJ1-2. TRBV21-1 is a pseudogene segment. The CDR3 contains 12 residues. The CDR3 bases are TGTGCCGCGGGGCGGGGTCGACACGGCTACACCTTC. This translates into CAAGRGRHGYTF.

The CDR3, as DNA: TGTGCCAGCAGCTTACTTCACGGACTAGCGGGGGACAATGAGCAGTTCTTC. This translates into CASSLLHGLAGDNEQFF. The chain is built from TRBV7-2 and TRBJ2-1; 13 bases are shared with TRBD2. The ends lost 2 bases at V and 5 bases at J; junction bases unmatched: 6. The germline CDR1 and CDR2 sequences are SGHTA and FQGNSA. The CDR3 loop spans 17 amino acids.